This T cell receptor (beta chain) was recovered during a study of blood T cell repertoires in COVID-19. The V and J ends lost 0 bases and 5 bases respectively, with 8 bases between them. CDR3 length: 15 residues. Looked up from germline, CDR1 is LNHNV and CDR2 is YYDKDF (reference sequence). TCRdb's table, derived via immunoSEQ multiplex PCR, lists solely in-frame clones and lacks some. The sample holds roughly 180,000 clones, approximately 90% seen once. What was sequenced was peripheral blood. The V and J genes are TRBV15 and TRBJ1-6, with D perhaps TRBD1 (5 bases). The TCR was taken from a man aged 18 to 30 with acute or convalescent COVID-19. CDR3 region: CATSRDRGDNSPLHF. The CDR3 DNA reads TGTGCCACCAGCAGAGATCGGGGGGATAATTCACCCCTCCACTTT.